Listed below are T cell receptor beta chains from one sample, sequenced in a study of T cell changes during pregnancy in multiple sclerosis. Profiling relied on immunoSEQ multiplex PCR, and the TCRdb table lists in-frame clones only, not all of them. The sample yields around 92,000 clones, roughly 92% seen once. The sample was peripheral blood, taken after pregnancy. The receptor set was obtained from a female donor with multiple sclerosis, enrolled in a pregnancy study. Each CDR3 is given with its conserved first and last residue. Fields, in order: CDR3 protein, CDR3 DNA, J gene, clone size, V gene, D gene. D genes are given only for firm matches. The listing skips clone size in some rows; elsewhere it reads once, few, many or a size class.

CDR3 protein: CASSDTPGQAYTDTQYF
CDR3 DNA: TGTGCCAGCAGTGATACCCCCGGACAGGCCTACACAGATACGCAGTATTTT
J gene: TRBJ2-3
clone size: -
V gene: TRBV6-4
D gene: TRBD1

CDR3 protein: CASSLVRGSGYEQYF
CDR3 DNA: TGTGCCAGCAGCTTAGTTCGGGGGTCAGGCTACGAGCAGTACTTC
J gene: TRBJ2-7
clone size: -
V gene: TRBV11-1
D gene: -

CDR3 protein: CASSLGQKTDTQYF
CDR3 DNA: TGTGCCAGCAGCTTAGGTCAGAAAACAGATACGCAGTATTTT
J gene: TRBJ2-3
clone size: -
V gene: TRBV11-3
D gene: -

CDR3 protein: CASSMTSLNEKLFF
CDR3 DNA: TGTGCCAGTAGTATGACAAGTTTAAATGAAAAACTGTTTTTT
J gene: TRBJ1-4
clone size: few
V gene: TRBV19
D gene: -

CDR3 protein: CSVLGGAEAFF
CDR3 DNA: TGCAGCGTTCTAGGAGGGGCTGAAGCTTTCTTT
J gene: TRBJ1-1
clone size: -
V gene: TRBV29-1
D gene: -

CDR3 protein: CATSETQLAGLSNEQFF
CDR3 DNA: TGTGCCACCAGCGAAACCCAGCTAGCGGGTCTATCCAATGAGCAGTTCTTC
J gene: TRBJ2-1
clone size: -
V gene: TRBV15
D gene: TRBD2

CDR3 protein: CASRPGAGNTGELFF
CDR3 DNA: TGTGCCAGCAGACCAGGGGCCGGGAACACCGGGGAGCTGTTTTTT
J gene: TRBJ2-2
clone size: -
V gene: TRBV7-3
D gene: -

CDR3 protein: CASSTGTAGSNEQFF
CDR3 DNA: TGCGCCAGCAGCACCGGGACGGCGGGGAGCAATGAGCAGTTCTTC
J gene: TRBJ2-1
clone size: -
V gene: TRBV5-1
D gene: -

CDR3 protein: CAWSVGDSTQYF
CDR3 DNA: TGTGCCTGGAGTGTAGGGGACTCCACGCAGTATTTT
J gene: TRBJ2-3
clone size: -
V gene: TRBV30
D gene: -

CDR3 protein: CALHPGGYEQYF
CDR3 DNA: TGTGCCCTCCACCCGGGGGGCTACGAGCAGTACTTC
J gene: TRBJ2-7
clone size: few
V gene: TRBV30
D gene: TRBD2

CDR3 protein: CASTDGQGRSQPQHF
CDR3 DNA: TGTGCCAGTACCGATGGACAGGGACGAAGTCAGCCCCAGCATTTT
J gene: TRBJ1-5
clone size: -
V gene: TRBV19
D gene: TRBD1

CDR3 protein: CAISPTGGGLQETQYF
CDR3 DNA: TGTGCCATCAGTCCAACAGGGGGGGGGCTACAAGAGACCCAGTACTTC
J gene: TRBJ2-5
clone size: -
V gene: TRBV10-3
D gene: -

CDR3 protein: CASSQSFSLRDTQYF
CDR3 DNA: TGTGCCAGCAGCCAATCGTTCAGCCTCAGGGATACGCAGTATTTT
J gene: TRBJ2-3
clone size: -
V gene: TRBV16
D gene: -

CDR3 protein: CASSPTGGRYNEQFF
CDR3 DNA: TGTGCCAGCAGTCCGACAGGGGGAAGATACAATGAGCAGTTCTTC
J gene: TRBJ2-1
clone size: -
V gene: TRBV27
D gene: TRBD1

CDR3 protein: CASSEVGQGYTEAFF
CDR3 DNA: TGTGCCAGCAGTGAGGTGGGACAGGGCTACACTGAAGCTTTCTTT
J gene: TRBJ1-1
clone size: -
V gene: TRBV25-1
D gene: TRBD1

CDR3 protein: CASSLPSGKVDTQYF
CDR3 DNA: TGTGCCAGCAGCTTACCTAGCGGGAAGGTTGATACGCAGTATTTT
J gene: TRBJ2-3
clone size: once
V gene: TRBV7-9
D gene: TRBD2

CDR3 protein: CSLVGLTEAFF
CDR3 DNA: TGCAGCCTCGTGGGGCTCACTGAAGCTTTCTTT
J gene: TRBJ1-1
clone size: -
V gene: TRBV20-1
D gene: -

CDR3 protein: CASSPGLAGGADTQYF
CDR3 DNA: TGTGCCAGCAGCCCTGGACTAGCGGGAGGCGCAGATACGCAGTATTTT
J gene: TRBJ2-3
clone size: -
V gene: TRBV27
D gene: TRBD2

CDR3 protein: CASSVAPTGIQETQYF
CDR3 DNA: TGTGCCAGCAGCGTAGCCCCGACAGGGATACAAGAGACCCAGTACTTC
J gene: TRBJ2-5
clone size: -
V gene: TRBV9
D gene: TRBD1

CDR3 protein: CASSQFSRVNTEAFF
CDR3 DNA: TGTGCCAGCAGCCAATTTAGCCGGGTGAACACTGAAGCTTTCTTT
J gene: TRBJ1-1
clone size: -
V gene: TRBV14
D gene: -

CDR3 protein: CASRPLAGSNEQYF
CDR3 DNA: TGTGCCAGTCGCCCCTTAGCGGGGAGCAACGAGCAGTACTTC
J gene: TRBJ2-7
clone size: once
V gene: TRBV19
D gene: TRBD2

CDR3 protein: CASSLRQGWGTEAFF
CDR3 DNA: TGTGCCAGCAGCCTTAGACAGGGTTGGGGCACTGAAGCTTTCTTT
J gene: TRBJ1-1
clone size: -
V gene: TRBV14
D gene: TRBD1

CDR3 protein: CASSSQPGDTDTQYF
CDR3 DNA: TGTGCCAGCAGCAGCCAACCAGGGGATACAGATACGCAGTATTTT
J gene: TRBJ2-3
clone size: once
V gene: TRBV7-3
D gene: -

CDR3 protein: CASSLATSYGYTF
CDR3 DNA: TGTGCCAGCAGCTTAGCAACATCCTATGGCTACACCTTC
J gene: TRBJ1-2
clone size: -
V gene: TRBV7-9
D gene: -

CDR3 protein: CASLGRAKNNEQFF
CDR3 DNA: TGTGCCAGCCTCGGGAGGGCTAAAAACAATGAGCAGTTCTTC
J gene: TRBJ2-1
clone size: once
V gene: TRBV28
D gene: TRBD2

CDR3 protein: CASSLSGDTEAFF
CDR3 DNA: TGTGCCAGCAGCCTATCGGGGGACACTGAAGCTTTCTTT
J gene: TRBJ1-1
clone size: -
V gene: TRBV7-9
D gene: -

CDR3 protein: CASSQGGLRENTEAFF
CDR3 DNA: TGTGCCAGCAGCCAAGGGGGTTTGAGAGAGAACACTGAAGCTTTCTTT
J gene: TRBJ1-1
clone size: -
V gene: TRBV5-4
D gene: -

CDR3 protein: CASSLPSDRGYEQYF
CDR3 DNA: TGTGCCAGCAGTTTACCCTCGGACAGGGGGTACGAGCAGTACTTC
J gene: TRBJ2-7
clone size: -
V gene: TRBV28
D gene: TRBD1

CDR3 protein: CASSIAGVSSEQYF
CDR3 DNA: TGTGCCAGCAGCATAGCGGGAGTCAGTAGCGAGCAGTACTTC
J gene: TRBJ2-7
clone size: few
V gene: TRBV2
D gene: TRBD2

CDR3 protein: CATSKRDSQETQYF
CDR3 DNA: TGTGCCACCAGCAAACGGGACAGCCAAGAGACCCAGTACTTC
J gene: TRBJ2-5
clone size: once
V gene: TRBV15
D gene: TRBD1